Below, 19 T cell receptor beta chains from the same sample are listed, as sequenced in a study of early stage breast cancer tumors. Sequencing used immunoSEQ multiplex PCR; TCRdb keeps in-frame clones, though not all of them. The sample gives tens of thousands of clones, about 73% of which show up once; around 7.2% is in the top ten. The sample taken for sequencing was blood. These receptors came from a person aged 45-60 years with breast cancer.

The gene calls are TRBV6-5 and TRBJ2-2; 10 nucleotides line up with TRBD2. This CDR3 region has 15 residues. V lost 6 bases, J lost 5 bases, and 6 bases stayed unmatched. Germline V gene lookup returns CDR1 MNHEY and CDR2 SVGAGI. Written as DNA, the CDR3 is TGTGCCAGCAGCCTAGCGGGAGCGGGGACCGGGGAGCTGTTTTTT. Protein sequence: CASSLAGAGTGELFF.

The CDR3 coding sequence is TGTGCCAGCAGCTTATCCCAGGCAGATACGCAGTATTTT. This gives the protein CASSLSQADTQYF. This chain links TRBV7-3 with TRBJ2-3; no clear D. The length of the CDR3 is 13 residues. V was shortened by 2 bases and J by 4 bases, with 7 bases between the two germline ends. Germline CDR1 SGHTA, CDR2 FQGTGA. Filled out from reference TRBV7-3 and TRBJ2-3, the complete variable domain reads GAGVSQTPSNKVTEKGKYVELRCDPISGHTALYWYRQSLGQGPEFLIYFQGTGAADDSGLPNDRFFAVRPEGSVSTLKIQRTERGDSAVYLCASSLSQADTQYFGPGTRLTVL.

V and J are TRBV7-8 and TRBJ1-5; D not resolved. CDR1 is SGHVS and CDR2 is FQNEAQ in the germline V gene. With 2 bases removed from V and 7 bases from J, the gap between germline ends came to 15 bases. CDR3 size: 15 residues. The CDR3 DNA sequence: TGTGCCAGCAGCTTATACGGCCCCCCGGGGCAGCCCCAGCATTTT. Its protein product is CASSLYGPPGQPQHF.

CDR3 in amino acids: CASTRGEDYEQYV. The CDR3 DNA reads TGTGCCAGCACCCGGGGGGAGGACTACGAGCAGTACGTC. The chain has TRBV2 and TRBJ2-7, with 7 bases identical to TRBD2. The CDR3 covers 13 residues. Germline V gives CDR1 SNHLY, CDR2 FYNNEI. The V and J ends lost 7 bases and 3 bases, in that order; junction bases with no gene match: 6.

The sample holds a few counts of this clone. The V call is TRBV2, the J call TRBJ1-5, with a tentative D call TRBD1 (5 bases). V shed 3 bases and J shed 0 bases, with 6 bases lying between them. CDR1 SNHLY and CDR2 FYNNEI come from the germline V gene. The CDR3 loop spans 14 amino acids. The CDR3 sequence is CASSDGGSNQPQHF. DNA of the CDR3: TGTGCCAGCAGTGACGGGGGTAGCAATCAGCCCCAGCATTTT.

The chain has TRBV5-6 and TRBJ1-1; 7 bases are shared with TRBD1. The junction had 11 bases not matched to a gene; V was cut back by 6 bases and J by 3 bases. This CDR3 is built from 15 residues. Per the germline V gene, CDR1 is SGHDT and CDR2 is YYEEEE. The CDR3 loop reads CASTRGGRGDTEAFF. In nucleotides, the CDR3 is TGTGCCAGCACTCGTGGCGGCAGGGGGGACACTGAAGCTTTCTTT. The full variable domain, rest sourced from reference TRBV5-6 and TRBJ1-1, is DAGVTQSPTHLIKTRGQQVTLRCSPKSGHDTVSWYQQALGQGPQFIFQYYEEEERQRGNFPDRFSGHQFPNYSSELNVNALLLGDSALYLCASTRGGRGDTEAFFGQGTRLTVV.

The J gene is TRBJ1-1, the V gene TRBV7-2, with D perhaps TRBD1 (6 bases). The germline V gene has CDR1 SGHTA and CDR2 FQGNSA. This CDR3 spans 12 amino acids. V shed 5 bases and J shed 4 bases, with 8 bases lying between them. Here the CDR3 reads CASSRGGTEAFF. The CDR3 nucleotides are TGTGCCAGCAGCAGAGGGGGCACTGAAGCTTTCTTT.

The chain links TRBV27 to TRBJ1-1; 7 nucleotides line up with TRBD1. The V gene end was trimmed by 6 bases and the J gene end by 3 bases; junction bases not matched to a gene: 7. There are 14 residues in the CDR3. Germline CDR1 is MNHEY and CDR2 is SMNVEV (reference sequence). CDR3 bases: TGTGCCAGCAGGCCAGGGGGGTCGTACACTGAAGCTTTCTTT. Translated: CASRPGGSYTEAFF.

This clone occurred once. The chain recombines TRBV5-1 with TRBJ2-5; 8 bases agree with TRBD1. The CDR3 consists of 15 residues. Germline V CDR1 and CDR2: SGHRS, YFSETQ. The ends lost 2 bases at V and 1 base at J; junction bases unmatched: 4. Written as DNA, the CDR3 is TGCGCCAGCAGCTTTGGACAGGGACGCCAAGAGACCCAGTACTTC. It yields the protein CASSFGQGRQETQYF.

The chain is built from TRBV9 and TRBJ2-2; no clear D. The CDR3 has 14 residues. CDR1 is SGDLS and CDR2 is YYNGEE in the germline V gene. V was shortened by 3 bases and J by 3 bases, with 9 bases between the two germline ends. The DNA of the CDR3 is TGTGCCAGCAGCGAACAACAGCACACCGGGGAGCTGTTTTTT. This sequence encodes CASSEQQHTGELFF.

V gene TRBV29-1 combines with J gene TRBJ1-2, with 9 bases lining up with TRBD1. CDR1 and CDR2 (germline): SQVTM, ANQGSEA. This CDR3 spans 13 amino acids. The V segment lost 7 bases and the J segment 5 bases; nucleotides outside the gene matches: 8. The CDR3 here is CSASTGTGYGYTF. The CDR3 nucleotides read TGCAGCGCCAGCACCGGGACAGGGTATGGCTACACCTTC.

V is TRBV6-5 and J is TRBJ2-3; D remains ambiguous. Germline V CDR1 and CDR2: MNHEY, SVGAGI. The CDR3 has 13 amino acids. V shed 2 bases and J shed 4 bases, with 7 bases lying between them. CDR3 loop: CASSYHGPDTQYF. CDR3 DNA: TGTGCCAGCAGTTACCACGGTCCAGATACGCAGTATTTT.

This clone was counted a few times. The V gene is TRBV6-1, the J gene TRBJ1-4, with a weak D call TRBD1 (5 bases). Germline CDR1 MNHNS, CDR2 SASEGT. Between the trimmed V and J ends, which lost 4 bases and 4 bases, there was a span of 10 bases. The CDR3 length is 14 residues. The CDR3 DNA reads as TGTGCCAGCAGTGTTCGGACACGTAATGAAAAACTGTTTTTT. Amino acid sequence: CASSVRTRNEKLFF.

This chain connects TRBV4-3 to TRBJ1-2; D might be TRBD1 (6 bases). The length of the CDR3 is 16 residues. V lost 2 bases and J 3 bases, leaving 16 bases between the germline ends. Germline V gene lookup returns CDR1 LGHNA and CDR2 YSLEER. CDR3 loop: CASSQSLVEGDYGYTF. The CDR3 nucleotides read TGCGCCAGCAGCCAAAGCCTTGTAGAGGGGGACTATGGCTACACCTTC.

CDR3 loop: CASSLSGRGDTGANVLTF. DNA for the CDR3: TGCGCCAGCAGCTTGAGCGGCAGGGGGGATACTGGGGCCAACGTCCTGACTTTC. This chain links TRBV5-1 with TRBJ2-6; D might be TRBD1 (7 bases). Germline loops: CDR1 SGHRS, CDR2 YFSETQ. V dropped 1 base and J dropped 2 bases, with 16 bases sitting between them. CDR3 length equals 18 residues.

The CDR3 protein is CATSRAAGPQETQYF. The CDR3, as DNA: TGTGCCACCAGCAGAGCGGCGGGGCCACAAGAGACCCAGTACTTC. The chain uses TRBV15 and TRBJ2-5; D is perhaps TRBD2 (6 bases). This CDR3 spans 15 amino acids. V was pared by 1 base and J by 2 bases, with 11 bases between. Germline CDR1 is LNHNV and CDR2 is YYDKDF (reference sequence).

This chain links TRBV19 with TRBJ2-7; 7 nucleotides agree with TRBD1. The V segment lost 7 bases and the J segment 3 bases; nucleotides outside the gene matches: 6. Germline V lookup: CDR1 LNHDA, CDR2 SQIVND (reference sequence). CDR3 length equals 13 residues. In DNA form, the CDR3 reads TGTGCCAGTAAGGGACAGACTCTCTACGAGCAGTACTTC. Its protein is CASKGQTLYEQYF.

The rearrangement links TRBV5-1 to TRBJ2-3; D is perhaps TRBD1 (5 bases). The CDR3 extends over 14 amino acids. CDR1 and CDR2 from the germline V gene are SGHRS and YFSETQ. V dropped 4 bases and J dropped 2 bases, with 11 bases sitting between them. The CDR3 protein is CASSKGDSTDTQYF. The CDR3 DNA reads TGCGCCAGCAGCAAAGGGGATTCCACAGATACGCAGTATTTT.

The V and J genes are TRBV11-1 and TRBJ2-7, with 8 bases that match TRBD1. Germline-derived CDR1 and CDR2 are SGHAT and FQDESV (reference sequence). V lost 0 bases, J lost 5 bases, and 6 bases stayed unmatched. This CDR3 region has 15 residues. CDR3: CASSLAGQGRDEQYF. The CDR3 nucleotides read TGTGCCAGCAGCTTAGCCGGACAGGGTCGCGACGAGCAGTACTTC.